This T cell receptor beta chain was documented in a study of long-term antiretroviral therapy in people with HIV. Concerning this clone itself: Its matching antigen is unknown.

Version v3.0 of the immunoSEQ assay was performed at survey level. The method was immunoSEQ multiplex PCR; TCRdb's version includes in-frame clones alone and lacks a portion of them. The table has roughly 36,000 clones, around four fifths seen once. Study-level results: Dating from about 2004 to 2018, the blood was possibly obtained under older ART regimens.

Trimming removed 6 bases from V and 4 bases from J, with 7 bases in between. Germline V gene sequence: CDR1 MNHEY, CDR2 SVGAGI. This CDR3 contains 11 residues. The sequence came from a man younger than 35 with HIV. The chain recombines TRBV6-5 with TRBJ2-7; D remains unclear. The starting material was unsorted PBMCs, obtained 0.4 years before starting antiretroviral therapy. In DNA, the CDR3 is TGTGCCAGCAGGAGGCAGTACGAGCAGTACTTC. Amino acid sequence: CASRRQYEQYF.